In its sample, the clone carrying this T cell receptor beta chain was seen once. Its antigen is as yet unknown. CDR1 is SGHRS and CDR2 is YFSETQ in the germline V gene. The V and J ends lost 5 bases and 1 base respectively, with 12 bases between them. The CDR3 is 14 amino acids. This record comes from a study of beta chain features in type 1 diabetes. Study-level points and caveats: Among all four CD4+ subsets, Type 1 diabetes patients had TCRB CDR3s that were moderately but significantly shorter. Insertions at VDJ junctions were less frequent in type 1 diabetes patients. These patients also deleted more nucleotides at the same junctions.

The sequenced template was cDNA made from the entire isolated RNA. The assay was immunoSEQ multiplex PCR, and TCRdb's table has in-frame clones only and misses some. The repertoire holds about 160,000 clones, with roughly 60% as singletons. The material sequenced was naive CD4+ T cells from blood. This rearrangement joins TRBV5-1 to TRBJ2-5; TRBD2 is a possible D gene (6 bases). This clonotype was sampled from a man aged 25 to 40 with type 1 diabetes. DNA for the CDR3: TGCGCCAGCAGTACGGGAGCCTTCCAAGAGACCCAGTACTTC. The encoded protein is CASSTGAFQETQYF. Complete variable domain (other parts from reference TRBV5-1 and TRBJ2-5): KAGVTQTPRYLIKTRGQQVTLSCSPISGHRSVSWYQQTPGQGLQFLFEYFSETQRNKGNFPGRFSGRQFSNSRSEMNVSTLELGDSALYLCASSTGAFQETQYFGPGTRLLVL.